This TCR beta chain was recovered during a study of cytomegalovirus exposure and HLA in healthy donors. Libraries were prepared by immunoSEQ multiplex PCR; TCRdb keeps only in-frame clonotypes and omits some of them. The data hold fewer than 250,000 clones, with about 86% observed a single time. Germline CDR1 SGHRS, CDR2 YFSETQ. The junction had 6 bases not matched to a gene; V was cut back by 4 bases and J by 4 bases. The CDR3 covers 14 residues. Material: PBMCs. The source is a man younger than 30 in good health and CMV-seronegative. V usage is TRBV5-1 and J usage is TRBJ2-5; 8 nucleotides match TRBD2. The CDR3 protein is CASSGGLAGETQYF. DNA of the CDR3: TGCGCCAGCAGCGGAGGACTAGCAGGAGAGACCCAGTACTTC.